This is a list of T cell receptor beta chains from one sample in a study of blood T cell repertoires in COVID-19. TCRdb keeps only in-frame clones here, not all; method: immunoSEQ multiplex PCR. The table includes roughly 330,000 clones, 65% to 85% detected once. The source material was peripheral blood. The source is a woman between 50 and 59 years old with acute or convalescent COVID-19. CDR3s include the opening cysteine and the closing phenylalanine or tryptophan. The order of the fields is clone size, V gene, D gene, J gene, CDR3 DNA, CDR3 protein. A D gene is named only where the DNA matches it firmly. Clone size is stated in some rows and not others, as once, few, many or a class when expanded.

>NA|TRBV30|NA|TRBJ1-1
TGTGCCTGGAGCAGGGAAAATGAAGCTTTCTTT
CAWSRENEAFF
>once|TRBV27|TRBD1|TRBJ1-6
TGTGCCAGCAGCTTTCAGGGGGATGGCTCACCCCTCCACTTT
CASSFQGDGSPLHF
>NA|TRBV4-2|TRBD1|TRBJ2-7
TGTGCCAGCAGCCAAGGTAACGGACAGGGCATCTACGAGCAGTACTTC
CASSQGNGQGIYEQYF
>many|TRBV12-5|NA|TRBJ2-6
TGTGCTAGTGCTATCTCTGGGGCCAACGTCCTGACTTTC
CASAISGANVLTF
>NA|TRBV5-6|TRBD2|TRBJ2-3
TGTGCCAGCAGCTTGGACAGCGGGAGGAGCACAGATACGCAGTATTTT
CASSLDSGRSTDTQYF
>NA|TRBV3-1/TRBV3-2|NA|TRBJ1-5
TGTGCCAGCAGCCAAGATATTTCAGGGAATCAGCCCCAGCATTTT
CASSQDISGNQPQHF
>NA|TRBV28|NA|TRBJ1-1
TGTGCCAGCAGTTTATTAATGAGGGAAGCTTTCTTT
CASSLLMREAFF
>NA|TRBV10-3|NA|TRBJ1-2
TGTGCCATCAGTGGAGAGTCTAGCTATGGCTACACCTTC
CAISGESSYGYTF
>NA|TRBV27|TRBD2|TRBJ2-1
TGTGCCAGCAGTTCACTACTTTTGGGACTAGCCGACAGCTCCTACAATGAGCAGTTCTTC
CASSSLLLGLADSSYNEQFF
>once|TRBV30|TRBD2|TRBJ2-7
TGTGCCTGGACTGTGACTAGCGGGAGATACGACGAGCAGTACTTC
CAWTVTSGRYDEQYF
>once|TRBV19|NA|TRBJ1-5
TGTGCCAGTAGTATAAGTTCGGGGATTAGCAATCAGCCCCAGCATTTT
CASSISSGISNQPQHF
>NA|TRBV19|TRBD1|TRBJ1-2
TGTGCCAGTAACGATAAGGGACAGCTTAACTATGGCTACACCTTC
CASNDKGQLNYGYTF
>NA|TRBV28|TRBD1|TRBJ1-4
TGTGCCAGCAGTACCACCGGGACAGGGAAGAATGGTGAAAAACTGTTTTTT
CASSTTGTGKNGEKLFF
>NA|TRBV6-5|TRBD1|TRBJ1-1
TGTGCCAGCAGTTGGACAGGCACTGAAGCTTTCTTT
CASSWTGTEAFF
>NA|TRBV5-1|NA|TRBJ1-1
TGCGCCAGCAGCTTGGACACAGGGCGCACTGAAGCTTTCTTT
CASSLDTGRTEAFF
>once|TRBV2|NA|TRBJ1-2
TGTGCCAGCGGGGGAGGGGAGATTATTAACTATGGCTACACCTTC
CASGGGEIINYGYTF
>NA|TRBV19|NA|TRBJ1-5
TGTGCCAGTAGTATAGATCTAAGGACTGCCTTCGCCCAGCATTTT
CASSIDLRTAFAQHF
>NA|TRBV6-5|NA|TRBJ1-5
TGTGCCACCTTGGAGGGTAGCAATCAGCCCCAGCATTTT
CATLEGSNQPQHF
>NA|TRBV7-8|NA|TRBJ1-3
TGTGCCAGCAGCCTTAAAGCGTCTGGAAACACCATATATTTT
CASSLKASGNTIYF
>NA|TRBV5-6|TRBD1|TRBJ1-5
TGTGCCAGCAGCTTGTTTCAGGGGGCTTCGCCCCAGCATTTT
CASSLFQGASPQHF
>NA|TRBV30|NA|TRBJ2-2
TGTGCCTGGAGCCACGGACAGACCGGGGAGCTGTTTTTT
CAWSHGQTGELFF
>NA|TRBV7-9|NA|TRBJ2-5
TGTGCCAGCAGCACCGAGGGACTCCAAGAGACCCAGTACTTC
CASSTEGLQETQYF
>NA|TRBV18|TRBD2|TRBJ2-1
TGTGCCAGCTCACTTCTGACTAGCGGCTACAATGAGCAGTTCTTC
CASSLLTSGYNEQFF
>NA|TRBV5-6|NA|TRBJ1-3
TGTGCCAGCAGCTTAAGCAGGTTCGGAAACACCATATATTTT
CASSLSRFGNTIYF